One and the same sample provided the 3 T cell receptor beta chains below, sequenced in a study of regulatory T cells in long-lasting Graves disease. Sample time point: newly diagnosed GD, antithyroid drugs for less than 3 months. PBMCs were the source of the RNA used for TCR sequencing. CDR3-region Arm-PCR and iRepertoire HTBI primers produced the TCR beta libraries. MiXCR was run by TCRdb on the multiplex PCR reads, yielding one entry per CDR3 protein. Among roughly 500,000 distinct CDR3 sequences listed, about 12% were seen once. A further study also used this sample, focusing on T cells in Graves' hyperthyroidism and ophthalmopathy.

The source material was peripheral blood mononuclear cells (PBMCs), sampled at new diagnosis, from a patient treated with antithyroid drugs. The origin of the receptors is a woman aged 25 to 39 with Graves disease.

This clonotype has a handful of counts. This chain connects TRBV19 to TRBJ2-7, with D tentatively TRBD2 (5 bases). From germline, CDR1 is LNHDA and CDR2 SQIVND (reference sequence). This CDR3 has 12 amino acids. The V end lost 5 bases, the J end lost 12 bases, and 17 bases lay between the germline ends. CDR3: CASSSLGGSPYF. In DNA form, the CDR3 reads TGTGCCAGTAGTTCTCTTGGTGGGAGCCCGTACTTC.

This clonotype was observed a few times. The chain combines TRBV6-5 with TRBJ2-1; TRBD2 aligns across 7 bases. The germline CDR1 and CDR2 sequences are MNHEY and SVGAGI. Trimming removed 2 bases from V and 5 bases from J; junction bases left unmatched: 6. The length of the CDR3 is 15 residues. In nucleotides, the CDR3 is TGTGCCAGCAGTTACAATGGCGGGAGAAACAATGAGCAGTTCTTC. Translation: CASSYNGGRNNEQFF.

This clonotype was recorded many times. The CDR3 nucleotides are TGTGCCATCAGCCTCGGACTAGCGGGAGGTCGTGACAATGAGCAGTTCTTC. It translates to CAISLGLAGGRDNEQFF. The genes are TRBV10-3 and TRBJ2-1; 14 bases map to TRBD2. J gave up 5 bases and V 6 bases, and 9 bases lay outside the gene matches. The CDR3 spans 17 residues. Germline assignment: CDR1 ENHRY and CDR2 SYGVKD.